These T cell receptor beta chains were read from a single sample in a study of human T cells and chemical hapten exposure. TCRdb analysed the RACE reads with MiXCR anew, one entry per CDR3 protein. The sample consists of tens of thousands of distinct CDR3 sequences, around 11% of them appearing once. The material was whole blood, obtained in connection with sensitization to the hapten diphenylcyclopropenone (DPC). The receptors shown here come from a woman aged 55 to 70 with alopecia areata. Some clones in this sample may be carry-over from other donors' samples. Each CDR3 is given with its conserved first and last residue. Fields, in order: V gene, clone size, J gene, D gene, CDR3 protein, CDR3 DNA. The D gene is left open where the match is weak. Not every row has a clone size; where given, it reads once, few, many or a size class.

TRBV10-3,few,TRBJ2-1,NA,CAISELNPTEGEQFF,TGTGCCATCAGTGAGCTCAATCCAACCGAGGGGGAGCAGTTCTTC
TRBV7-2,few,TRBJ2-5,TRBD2,CASRFSGAETQYF,TGTGCCAGCAGATTTAGCGGGGCCGAGACCCAGTACTTC
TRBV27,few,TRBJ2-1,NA,CASSSEQGIHNEQFF,TGTGCCAGCAGTTCAGAACAAGGGATACACAATGAGCAGTTCTTC
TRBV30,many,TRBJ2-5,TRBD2,CAWNFRGGSETQYF,TGTGCCTGGAATTTCCGGGGGGGGTCGGAGACCCAGTACTTC
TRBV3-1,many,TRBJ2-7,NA,CASSFGPTNYEQYF,TGTGCCAGCAGTTTTGGACCGACGAACTACGAGCAGTACTTC
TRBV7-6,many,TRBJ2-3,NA,CASSSPFGTDTQYF,TGTGCCAGCAGCTCCCCGTTTGGGACAGATACGCAGTATTTT
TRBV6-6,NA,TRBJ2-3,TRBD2,CASSSRLAGETDTQYF,TGTGCCAGCAGCTCCAGACTAGCGGGGGAGACAGATACGCAGTATTTT
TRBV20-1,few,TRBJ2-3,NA,CSAPQGRGAADTQYF,TGCAGTGCTCCACAGGGGCGGGGGGCCGCAGATACGCAGTATTTT
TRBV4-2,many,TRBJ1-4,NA,CASSQAEGNEKLFF,TGTGCCAGCAGCCAAGCTGAGGGGAATGAAAAACTGTTTTTT
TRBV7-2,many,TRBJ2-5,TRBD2,CASSPELAGSKTQYF,TGTGCCAGCAGCCCCGAGCTAGCGGGGAGTAAGACCCAGTACTTC
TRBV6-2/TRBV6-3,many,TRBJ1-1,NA,CASSYPHGGENTEAFF,TGTGCCAGCAGTTACCCCCACGGGGGGGAGAACACTGAAGCTTTCTTT
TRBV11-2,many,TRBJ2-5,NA,CASSLGGFEETQYF,TGTGCCAGCAGCTTAGGCGGCTTTGAAGAGACCCAGTACTTC
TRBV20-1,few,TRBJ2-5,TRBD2,CSALSGGGPQETQYF,TGCAGTGCTTTATCTGGCGGGGGGCCGCAAGAGACCCAGTACTTC
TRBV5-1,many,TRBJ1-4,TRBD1,CASSRDRDEKLFF,TGCGCCAGCAGCCGGGACAGGGATGAAAAACTGTTTTTT
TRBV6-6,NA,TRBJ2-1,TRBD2,CASSYRTRLAGATAPDEQFF,TGTGCCAGCAGTTACCGCACTCGACTAGCGGGGGCGACCGCCCCGGATGAGCAGTTCTTC
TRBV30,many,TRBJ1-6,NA,CAWSVLQINSPLHF,TGTGCCTGGAGTGTACTCCAAATTAATTCACCCCTCCACTTT
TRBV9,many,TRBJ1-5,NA,CASSWGENQPQHF,TGTGCCAGCAGCTGGGGGGAAAATCAGCCCCAGCATTTT
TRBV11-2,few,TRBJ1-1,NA,CASSFQGRGDTEAFF,TGTGCCAGCAGCTTCCAGGGCCGAGGGGACACTGAAGCTTTCTTT
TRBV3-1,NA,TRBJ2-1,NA,CASSLQGYNEQFF,TGTGCCAGCAGCCTACAGGGCTACAATGAGCAGTTCTTC
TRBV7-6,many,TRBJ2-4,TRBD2,CASSAAGTAKNIQYF,TGTGCCAGCAGCGCAGCGGGAACCGCCAAAAACATTCAGTACTTC
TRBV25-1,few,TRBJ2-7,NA,CASSEYGGSSYEQYF,TGTGCCAGCAGTGAATACGGGGGCTCATCCTACGAGCAGTACTTC
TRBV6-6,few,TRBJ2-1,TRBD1,CASIKDRTLKNEQFF,TGTGCCAGCATCAAGGACAGGACTCTTAAAAATGAGCAGTTCTTC
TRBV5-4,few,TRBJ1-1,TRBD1,CASSHTGALNTEAFF,TGTGCCAGCAGCCACACAGGGGCCTTGAACACTGAAGCTTTCTTT
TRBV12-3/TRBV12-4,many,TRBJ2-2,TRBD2,CASRESGTSGITGELFF,TGTGCCAGCAGGGAAAGCGGGACTAGCGGAATTACCGGGGAGCTGTTTTTT
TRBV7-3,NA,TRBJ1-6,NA,CASSFSSPNSPLHF,TGTGCCAGCAGCTTCAGTTCCCCTAATTCACCCCTCCACTTT
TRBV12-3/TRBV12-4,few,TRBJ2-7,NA,CASSSFTYEQYF,TGTGCCAGCAGTTCATTCACCTACGAGCAGTACTTC
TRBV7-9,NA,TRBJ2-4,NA,CASSLGVAKNIQYF,TGTGCCAGCAGCTTGGGTGTAGCCAAAAACATTCAGTACTTC
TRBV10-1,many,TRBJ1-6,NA,CASSESRTYNSPLHF,TGCGCCAGCAGTGAGTCCAGAACCTATAATTCACCCCTCCACTTT
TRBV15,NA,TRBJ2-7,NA,CATRQYASYEQYF,TGTGCCACCAGACAGTACGCGTCCTACGAGCAGTACTTC
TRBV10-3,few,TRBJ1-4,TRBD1,CAIKARQGHEKLFF,TGTGCCATCAAGGCCCGACAGGGACATGAAAAACTGTTTTTT
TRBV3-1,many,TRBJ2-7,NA,CASSQGFLGQYEQYF,TGTGCCAGCAGCCAAGGGTTCTTAGGACAGTACGAGCAGTACTTC
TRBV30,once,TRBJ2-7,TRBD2,CAWTVGLAGTYEQYF,TGTGCCTGGACCGTTGGACTAGCGGGGACCTACGAGCAGTACTTC